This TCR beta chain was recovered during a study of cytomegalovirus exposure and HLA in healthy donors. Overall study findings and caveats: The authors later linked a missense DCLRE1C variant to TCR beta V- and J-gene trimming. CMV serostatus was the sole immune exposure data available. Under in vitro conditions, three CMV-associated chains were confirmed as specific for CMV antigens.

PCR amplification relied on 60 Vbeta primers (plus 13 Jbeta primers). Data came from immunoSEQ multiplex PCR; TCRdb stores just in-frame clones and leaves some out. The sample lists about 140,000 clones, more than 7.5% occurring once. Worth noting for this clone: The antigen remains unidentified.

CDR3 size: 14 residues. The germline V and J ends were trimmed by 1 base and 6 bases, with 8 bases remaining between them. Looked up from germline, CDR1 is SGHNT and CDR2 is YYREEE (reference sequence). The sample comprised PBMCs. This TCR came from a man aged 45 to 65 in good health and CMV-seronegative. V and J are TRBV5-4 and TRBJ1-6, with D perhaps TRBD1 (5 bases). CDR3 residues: CASSLPRANSPLHF. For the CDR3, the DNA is TGTGCCAGCAGCTTGCCCAGGGCTAATTCACCCCTCCACTTT.